This record looks at one T cell receptor (beta chain) sequence and its context. Its antigen is not known. A second about 7 to 11 cycle PCR used barcoded and J-beta primers. TCRdb re-called the 5' RACE reads through MiXCR, storing one row per CDR3 protein. The sample consists of some 900,000 distinct CDR3 sequences, roughly 43% of them appearing once. This sample is drawn from a study of blood T cells in healthy people across ages. The germline V and J ends were trimmed by 1 base and 5 bases, with 14 bases remaining between them. The CDR3 is 15 amino acids. The germline V gene has CDR1 SEHNR and CDR2 FQNEAQ (reference sequence). Points from the study as a whole: PBMCs were not sorted, which prevented a conclusive comparison of naive versus antigen-experienced cells.

V usage is TRBV7-9 and J usage is TRBJ1-2, with D perhaps matching TRBD1 (5 bases). The source of this sequence is a man in his thirties or forties in good health. Material: blood. CDR3 nucleotide sequence: TGTGCCAGCAGCTTAGAGGTCCGGGGCCAATATGGCTACACCTTC. Translating gives CASSLEVRGQYGYTF.